This T cell receptor (beta chain) was retrieved from a study of Siglec-9 on CD8 T cells in melanoma (dated by TCRdb to about 2019). Study-wide context: The study investigated Siglec-9 expression on CD8+ T cells and the role of Siglec-9 in regulating T cells in the melanoma tumor microenvironment.

Library preparation employed the immunoSEQ multiplex PCR assay. TCRdb took this table from immuneACCESS and kept in-frame rearrangements with V and J called. Such tables lack part of the clones; where checked against another copy, unresolved V genes explain under half of the gap, and the rest is unexplained. The sample has 25,000 to 30,000 clones on record, 75% to 85% of them singletons. About 6% of the sample goes to the ten largest clones. On this clone: Its antigen has not been determined. Base qualities are not provided; no much larger clone lies one nucleotide away.

Findings and caveats that apply to the study as a whole: An effector memory CD8+ T-cell subset that appeared to accumulate within melanoma tumors was reported to be marked and regulated by Siglec-9.

Counted from cysteine to phenylalanine, this CDR3 has 13 amino acids. Only CDR3 DNA is held: 39 bases, read in frame from base 1. V sheds 6 bases and J sheds 7 bases, leaving 15 bases between their ends. The germline V gene encodes CDR1 MNHEY and CDR2 SMNVEV (reference sequence). This TCR derives from a human donor in good health. The receptor chain draws on TRBV27 and TRBJ2-5; perhaps TRBD1 is the D gene, with 5 bases matching. Material for sequencing was Siglec-9- CD8+ T cells sorted from blood. In the paper's terms, the cell subset or site label means: CD8 T cells lacking Siglec-9. The nucleotide sequence reads TGTGCCAGCAGCTTGGGTAAAACAGGGACCCAGTACTTC. This sequence encodes CASSLGKTGTQYF.